The 30 T cell receptor beta chains presented below share a single source sample, sequenced in a study of regulatory T cells in long-lasting Graves disease. Building the TCR beta libraries relied on iRepertoire HTBI primers, and CDR3 regions underwent Arm-PCR. Each CDR3 protein is one row after TCRdb ran MiXCR on the multiplex PCR reads. The data show approximately 560,000 distinct CDR3 sequences, approximately 16% seen once. As to time point: newly diagnosed GD, antithyroid drugs for less than 3 months. Following extraction of RNA from PBMCs, that RNA was used to make the TCR library. These data are also associated with another study on T cells in Graves' hyperthyroidism and ophthalmopathy.

The sample here was peripheral blood mononuclear cells (PBMCs), taken at new diagnosis, from a patient treated with antithyroid drugs. These receptors originate from a man younger than 35 with Graves disease.

This clonotype was observed at least ten times. The chain joins TRBV28 to TRBJ2-1; tentatively, D is TRBD1 or TRBD2 (5 bases each). This CDR3 is built from 16 residues. CDR1 MDHEN and CDR2 SYDVKM come from the germline V gene. The ends were cut back, 4 bases at V and 0 bases at J, with 13 bases in the middle. CDR3 residues: CASSSYAGSSYNEQFF. CDR3 DNA: TGTGCCAGCAGTTCTTATGCAGGGAGCTCCTACAATGAGCAGTTCTTC.

Comments on this clonotype: With a much larger clone just one base away, this may be a read error. The chain employs TRBV18 and TRBJ1-3; D not certain. V was trimmed by 4 bases and J by 2 bases, leaving 12 bases between them. The CDR3 has 15 residues. In germline, CDR1 is KGHSH, CDR2 LQKENI. Here the CDR3 reads CASSLEVVTGNTIYF. CDR3 nucleotides: TGTGCCAGCTCACTGGAGGTGGTCACTGGAAACACCATATATTTT. Based on the CDR3 plus reference TRBV18 and TRBJ1-3, the full variable domain is NAGVMQNPRHLVRRRGQEARLRCSPMKGHSHVYWYRQLPEEGLKFMVYLQKENIIDESGMPKERFSAEFPKEGPSILRIQQVVRGDSAAYFCASSLEVVTGNTIYFGEGSWLTVV.

The chain recombines TRBV6-2 or TRBV6-3 with TRBJ1-6; weak D call: TRBD1 (5 bases). The CDR3 totals 13 residues. The V end lost 8 bases, the J end lost 9 bases, and 14 bases lay between the germline ends. CDR1 is MNHEY, CDR2 SVGEGT, per germline. The CDR3 sequence: CASRDPGTSPLHF. CDR3 DNA: TGTGCCAGCCGGGACCCCGGGACTTCACCCCTCCACTTT.

This clonotype was observed a few times. V gene TRBV29-1 combines with J gene TRBJ2-2; 12 bases agree with TRBD2. V trimming: 4 bases; J trimming: 5 bases; junction bases outside the gene matches: 5. This CDR3 spans 15 amino acids. Germline V gene data show CDR1 as SQVTM and CDR2 as ANQGSEA. The CDR3 loop is CSVGRLAGDTGELFF. Here the CDR3 DNA reads TGCAGCGTTGGAAGACTAGCGGGAGATACCGGGGAGCTGTTTTTT.

This clonotype was seen a handful of times. The chain has TRBV9 and TRBJ2-7, with 8 positions matching TRBD1. CDR1 is SGDLS, CDR2 YYNGEE, per germline. Trimming at V came to 5 bases and at J to 3 bases, leaving 10 bases not matched to a gene. The CDR3 has 15 residues. In nucleotides, the CDR3 is TGTGCCAGCAGTTCCGCGGCAGGGGGCTACTACGAGCAGTACTTC. Translating gives CASSSAAGGYYEQYF.

The chain joins TRBV12-3 or TRBV12-4 to TRBJ2-7; perhaps TRBD2 as D (6 bases). Trimming left V 5 bases short and J 7 bases short, with 21 bases between. The CDR3 has 15 amino acids. CDR3 bases: TGTGCCAGCAGTCCTGCTCGCGGGACGGTTAAGGAGCAGTACTTC. Translating it yields CASSPARGTVKEQYF.

This clonotype was observed at least ten times. The J gene is TRBJ2-7, the V gene TRBV20-1, with TRBD2 as a possible D gene (5 bases). In germline, CDR1 is DFQATT, CDR2 SNEGSKA (reference sequence). The CDR3 is 13 residues long. The V and J ends lost 6 bases and 0 bases respectively, with 12 bases between them. Here the CDR3 reads CSASSAPSYEQYF. The CDR3 nucleotides read TGCAGTGCCAGTAGCGCTCCCTCCTACGAGCAGTACTTC.

This clonotype was found many times. The chain joins TRBV7-9 to TRBJ2-1; D is possibly TRBD1 or TRBD2 (5 bases each). Trimming removed 5 bases at V and 5 bases at J, with 13 bases between. The CDR3 spans 14 residues. Germline V gene sequence: CDR1 SEHNR, CDR2 FQNEAQ (reference sequence). In nucleotides, the CDR3 is TGTGCCAGCAGCCCAGGGACCCTAGACAATGAGCAGTTCTTC. As protein: CASSPGTLDNEQFF. Complete variable domain (other parts from reference TRBV7-9 and TRBJ2-1): DTGVSQNPRHKITKRGQNVTFRCDPISEHNRLYWYRQTLGQGPEFLTYFQNEAQLEKSRLLSDRFSAERPKGSFSTLEIQRTEQGDSAMYLCASSPGTLDNEQFFGPGTRLTVL.

This clonotype was seen only a few times. The gene calls are TRBV7-9 and TRBJ2-7, with D possibly TRBD2 on 6 matching bases. The CDR3 loop spans 14 amino acids. Germline-derived CDR1 and CDR2 are SEHNR and FQNEAQ (reference sequence). Deletions cut 1 base from V and 3 bases from J, with 10 bases between. The CDR3 DNA reads TGTGCCAGCAGCTTAGTTGGGGGGTTCTACGAGCAGTACTTC. Amino acids: CASSLVGGFYEQYF.

This clonotype was recorded at least ten times. The chain recombines TRBV18 with TRBJ2-5; weak D call: TRBD2 (5 bases). Trimming stripped 2 bases from V and 4 bases from J, with 8 bases between. Looked up from germline, CDR1 is KGHSH and CDR2 is LQKENI. The CDR3 sequence is 13 residues long. The CDR3 sequence is CASSPSGRETQYF. DNA for the CDR3: TGTGCCAGCTCACCAAGCGGTCGAGAGACCCAGTACTTC.

V and J are TRBV3-1 and TRBJ2-3; 8 bases align to TRBD1. Germline CDR1 reads LGHDT; CDR2 reads YNNKEL (reference sequence). There are 19 residues in the CDR3. Trimming removed 1 base from V and 3 bases from J; junction bases left unmatched: 15. The CDR3 loop is CASSQVRPGGLTVTDTQYF. In DNA form, the CDR3 reads TGTGCCAGCAGCCAAGTTAGGCCAGGGGGCTTAACCGTAACAGATACGCAGTATTTT.

The rearrangement links TRBV10-2 to TRBJ2-7; no reliable D call. The ends were cut back, 0 bases at V and 3 bases at J, with 9 bases in the middle. Germline V gene sequence: CDR1 WSHSY, CDR2 SAAADI. This CDR3 has 14 residues. Here the CDR3 DNA reads TGCGCCAGCAGTGAGTCCGGCGGCGGCTACGAGCAGTACTTC. Its protein product is CASSESGGGYEQYF.

This clonotype was seen many times. This chain connects TRBV3-1 to TRBJ2-7, with D tentatively TRBD1 (6 bases). The CDR3 contains 16 residues. Trimming stripped 1 base from V and 0 bases from J, with 13 bases between. In germline, CDR1 is LGHDT, CDR2 YNNKEL (reference sequence). The CDR3 is CASSQGQAFSSYEQYF. CDR3 coding DNA: TGTGCCAGCAGCCAAGGACAGGCATTTAGCTCCTACGAGCAGTACTTC.

In this sample, this clonotype turned up many times. This chain connects TRBV3-1 to TRBJ1-2; possibly TRBD1 for D (5 bases). Trimming pared 2 bases from V and 6 bases from J, leaving 28 bases between. The CDR3 runs 19 residues. Germline CDR1 LGHDT, CDR2 YNNKEL (reference sequence). CDR3 DNA sequence: TGTGCCAGCAGCCAACCCTTAGGTCCGGGACTGATCTATACGCATGGCTACACCTTC. Translated, it gives CASSQPLGPGLIYTHGYTF.

With respect to this clonotype: Just one base apart from a much larger clone, this may be a read error. Written as DNA, the CDR3 is TGCAGTGCGTTGATGGGCTACGACAATGAGCAGTTCTTC. Protein: CSALMGYDNEQFF. The rearrangement links TRBV20-1 to TRBJ2-1; no clear D gene. This CDR3 contains 13 residues. Trimming removed 6 bases at V and 5 bases at J, with 14 bases between. Germline-derived CDR1 and CDR2 are DFQATT and SNEGSKA (reference sequence).

Ten or more counts support this clonotype. This chain joins TRBV19 and TRBJ2-1; D ambiguous. The CDR3 has 15 residues. Germline CDR1 and CDR2: LNHDA and SQIVND (reference sequence). V lost 3 bases and J 1 base, leaving 10 bases between the germline ends. The CDR3 spells CASSIGSQSYNEQFF. Here the CDR3 DNA reads TGTGCCAGTAGTATTGGTAGTCAATCCTACAATGAGCAGTTCTTC.

The table lists this clonotype with many counts. J is TRBJ2-7 and V is TRBV7-8, with no clear D. The germline CDR1 and CDR2 sequences are SGHVS and FQNEAQ. The CDR3 is made up of 15 amino acids. The V and J ends lost 5 bases and 0 bases respectively, with 14 bases between them. Written as DNA, the CDR3 is TGTGCCAGCAGCCCAAAGTGGTTCGCCTCCTACGAGCAGTACTTC. Translating gives CASSPKWFASYEQYF.

The gene calls are TRBV29-1 and TRBJ2-6; D not resolved. The CDR3 extends over 14 amino acids. Germline lookup yields CDR1 SQVTM and CDR2 ANQGSEA. Trimming stripped 8 bases from V and 4 bases from J, with 15 bases between. This chain's CDR3 is CSFQDTAGANVLTF. For the CDR3, the DNA is TGCAGCTTCCAAGACACCGCCGGGGCCAACGTCCTGACTTTC. The variable domain in full, with the rest retrieved from reference TRBV29-1 and TRBJ2-6, is SAVISQKPSRDICQRGTSLTIQCQVDSQVTMMFWYRQQPGQSLTLIATANQGSEATYESGFVIDKFPISRPNLTFSTLTVSNMSPEDSSIYLCSFQDTAGANVLTFGAGSRLTVL.

This clonotype was counted a few times. The rearrangement joins TRBV5-1 to TRBJ2-7; TRBD2 is a possible D gene (5 bases). The CDR3 has 13 residues. Germline V gene data show CDR1 as SGHRS and CDR2 as YFSETQ. Trimming shortened V by 2 bases and J by 7 bases, and 13 bases separated the two germline ends. CDR3 region: CASSFSGSGEQYF. The CDR3 DNA follows: TGCGCCAGCAGCTTCTCTGGTTCGGGGGAGCAGTACTTC.

This chain joins TRBV12-3 or TRBV12-4 and TRBJ1-3, with D perhaps TRBD1 (5 bases). The CDR3 runs 15 residues. With 8 bases removed from V and 0 bases from J, the gap between germline ends came to 14 bases. CDR3 loop: CASSGGGLSGNTIYF. The CDR3 DNA reads as TGTGCCAGCTCGGGGGGGGGTCTCTCTGGAAACACCATATATTTT.

The V gene is TRBV14, the J gene TRBJ1-2; no clear D. Deletions cut 1 base from V and 3 bases from J, with 6 bases between. The CDR3 length is 13 residues. The germline CDR1 and CDR2 sequences are SGHDN and FVKESK. The CDR3 here is CASSQGRYYGYTF. CDR3 nucleotide sequence: TGTGCCAGCAGCCAAGGACGATACTATGGCTACACCTTC.

There are many counts of this clonotype. The V call is TRBV30, the J call TRBJ2-1, with D possibly being TRBD1 or TRBD2 (5 bases each). This CDR3 comprises 12 residues. The V gene lost 5 bases and the J gene lost 7 bases, with 12 bases spanning the gap. Germline V gene lookup returns CDR1 GTSNPN and CDR2 SVGIG (reference sequence). The CDR3 bases are TGTGCCTGGGGGGGTTTAGAGAATGAGCAGTTCTTC. Its translation: CAWGGLENEQFF.

This clonotype has a count of ten or more. The V call is TRBV11-2, the J call TRBJ2-3; a weak D match, TRBD1 (5 bases). Trimming cost V 5 bases and J 2 bases, with 20 bases left between them. This CDR3 is 17 amino acids long. Germline CDR1 is SGHAT and CDR2 is FQNNGV. CDR3 protein: CASSHPFTNRYTDTQYF. CDR3 nucleotides: TGTGCCAGCAGCCATCCCTTTACCAACAGGTACACAGATACGCAGTATTTT.

Only a few counts were recorded for this clonotype. V is TRBV3-1 and J is TRBJ1-2, with a tentative D call TRBD1 (6 bases). The CDR3 totals 16 residues. The germline V gene has CDR1 LGHDT and CDR2 YNNKEL (reference sequence). Trimming removed 1 base from V and 7 bases from J, with 19 bases in between. CDR3 nucleotide sequence: TGTGCCAGCAGCCAAGTCGGCCCACAGGGACGGTTTGGCTACACCTTC. Protein: CASSQVGPQGRFGYTF.

The chain couples TRBV11-2 to TRBJ1-2, with 8 bases that match TRBD1. The J segment lost 7 bases and the V segment lost 1 base, leaving 5 bases of the junction unmatched. The CDR3 extends over 14 amino acids. Germline V gives CDR1 SGHAT, CDR2 FQNNGV. Here the CDR3 reads CASSLGTGGSGYTF. Here the CDR3 DNA reads TGTGCCAGCAGCTTAGGTACAGGGGGGAGTGGCTACACCTTC.

V is TRBV5-1 and J is TRBJ2-1; TRBD1 agrees at 9 bases. The germline CDR1 and CDR2 sequences are SGHRS and YFSETQ. The CDR3 extends over 15 amino acids. After removal of 7 bases from V and 1 base from J, the junction contained 6 bases not matched to a gene. CDR3 sequence (DNA): TGCGCCAGCCAACCCGGGACAGGGTCCTACAATGAGCAGTTCTTC. It translates to CASQPGTGSYNEQFF.

This clonotype was recorded a few times. V gene TRBV20-1 combines with J gene TRBJ2-3; TRBD2 agrees at 7 bases. V gave up 5 bases and J gave up 0 bases; unmatched junction bases: 11. The CDR3 consists of 16 residues. CDR1 and CDR2 (germline): DFQATT, SNEGSKA (reference sequence). In DNA, the CDR3 is TGCAGTGCTCCAAATAGGAAGCGGGGTAGCACAGATACGCAGTATTTT. This encodes CSAPNRKRGSTDTQYF.

This clonotype was seen more than once but under ten times. The chain is built from TRBV4-2 and TRBJ1-3, with D hard to call. CDR1 LGHNA and CDR2 YNFKEQ come from the germline V gene. The ends were cut back, 1 base at V and 2 bases at J, with 9 bases in the middle. The CDR3 sequence is 15 residues long. As DNA, the CDR3 is TGTGCCAGCAGCCAAGTGGGCGGACCTGGAAACACCATATATTTT. Amino acids: CASSQVGGPGNTIYF.

The chain uses TRBV12-3 or TRBV12-4 and TRBJ1-6; D gene unclear. The CDR3 runs 14 residues. The V end lost 8 bases, the J end lost 7 bases, and 15 bases lay between the germline ends. The CDR3 bases are TGTGCCAGCGGCTACAGTATGAGCAATTCACCCCTCCACTTT. Translating it yields CASGYSMSNSPLHF.

This clonotype was seen a handful of times. A much bigger clone sits one base away, suggesting this may be a read error. This sequence joins TRBV30 and TRBJ2-1; D not resolved. Germline CDR1 and CDR2: GTSNPN and SVGIG (reference sequence). This CDR3 region has 11 residues. The CDR3, as DNA: TGTGCCTGGAGAATAGACAATGAGCAGTCCTTC. Protein: CAWRIDNEQSF. Full variable domain (missing parts from reference TRBV30 and TRBJ2-1): SQTIHQWPATLVQPVGSPLSLECTVEGTSNPNLYWYRQAAGRGLQLLFYSVGIGQISSEVPQNLSASRPQDRQFILSSKKLLLSDSGFYLCAWRIDNEQSFGPGTRLTVL.